This TCR beta chain was retrieved from a study of T cell responses to AZD1222 COVID-19 vaccine. V lost 3 bases and J lost 2, with 7 bases in between. The CDR3 extends over 13 amino acids. CDR1 is LNHDA, CDR2 SQIVND, per germline (reference sequence). Concerning this clone itself: Its target is unknown.

Assay: immunoSEQ multiplex PCR; the TCRdb copy retains only in-frame clones and omits some. The sample lists about 150,000 clones, around four fifths seen once, with 4.1% in the top ten. Study-wide results and limits: The sample set comprised mostly white British donors with more females, and clonal diversity was possibly underestimated.

The genes are TRBV19 and TRBJ1-2, with a tentative D call TRBD1 (6 bases). This TCR derives from an adult in good health. The sample here was peripheral blood, taken on day 0 of MenACWY control vaccination. Here the CDR3 reads CASSIQGNYGYTF. In nucleotides, the CDR3 is TGTGCCAGTAGTATTCAGGGGAACTATGGCTACACCTTC.